This T cell receptor (beta chain) was profiled in a study of cytotoxic CD8 clonotypes in ibrutinib-treated CLL. Study-wide background: Among patients, approximately 25 responded partially and 2 completely; approximately 14 then stayed remitted and approximately twelve progressed after median approximately 68 months. Treatment had run for a median roughly eleven months, range 6 to 36, when response samples were taken. Averaging across samples gave about 230,000 productive templates and tens of thousands of productive rearrangements.

The planned depth of sequencing spanned 1 in 200,000 to 1 in 1 million T cells. Data came from immunoSEQ multiplex PCR; TCRdb stores just in-frame clones and leaves some out. The repertoire holds 150,000 to 200,000 clones, about 88% seen once, with 3% to 3.5% in the top ten. This clone has only one observation. Trimming removed 5 bases from V and 1 base from J, with 19 bases in between. The CDR3 sequence is 17 residues long. Germline lookup yields CDR1 MGHRA and CDR2 YSYEKL. The V and J genes are TRBV4-1 and TRBJ2-3, with a possible D match to TRBD1 (6 bases). The source is a human donor with chronic lymphocytic leukemia. The sequences come from PBMCs, collected at disease progression, from a patient treated with ibrutinib. Here the CDR3 reads CASSDKKGGYGTDTQYF. The CDR3 DNA reads as TGCGCCAGCAGCGATAAAAAAGGGGGTTATGGCACAGATACGCAGTATTTT.